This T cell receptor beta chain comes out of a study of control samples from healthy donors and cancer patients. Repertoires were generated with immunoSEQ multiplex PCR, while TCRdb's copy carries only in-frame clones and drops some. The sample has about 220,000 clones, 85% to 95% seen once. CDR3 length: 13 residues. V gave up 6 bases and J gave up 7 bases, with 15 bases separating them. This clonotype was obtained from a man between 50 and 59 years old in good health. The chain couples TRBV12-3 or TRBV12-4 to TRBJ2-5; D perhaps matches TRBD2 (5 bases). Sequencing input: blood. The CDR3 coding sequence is TGTGCCAGCAGCGCTCGCGGGTTGGGGACCCAGTACTTC. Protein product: CASSARGLGTQYF.